This T cell receptor (beta chain) was identified in a study of tumor-infiltrating lymphocytes in localized non-small cell lung cancer. Overall study findings and caveats: Technical variation could not be separated from intratumor heterogeneity here.

CDR3 length equals 16 residues. Trimming stripped 0 bases from V and 0 bases from J, with 9 bases between. CDR1 and CDR2 (germline): SQVTM, ANQGSEA. Points on this clone: Antigen unknown.

The protocol was immunoSEQ multiplex PCR, while the TCRdb copy is restricted to in-frame clones and leaves out a portion. The sample includes 15,000 to 20,000 clones, just under 80% of them seen just once. This receptor was obtained from a human donor with non-small cell lung cancer. The rearrangement links TRBV29-1 to TRBJ2-6; maybe TRBD2 (5 bases). The material sequenced was lung tumor tissue. The CDR3 DNA sequence: TGCAGCGTTGAAGATGGAGGAGTCTCTGGGGCCAACGTCCTGACTTTC. This codes for CSVEDGGVSGANVLTF. Variable domain in full (rest from reference TRBV29-1 and TRBJ2-6): SAVISQKPSRDICQRGTSLTIQCQVDSQVTMMFWYRQQPGQSLTLIATANQGSEATYESGFVIDKFPISRPNLTFSTLTVSNMSPEDSSIYLCSVEDGGVSGANVLTFGAGSRLTVL.